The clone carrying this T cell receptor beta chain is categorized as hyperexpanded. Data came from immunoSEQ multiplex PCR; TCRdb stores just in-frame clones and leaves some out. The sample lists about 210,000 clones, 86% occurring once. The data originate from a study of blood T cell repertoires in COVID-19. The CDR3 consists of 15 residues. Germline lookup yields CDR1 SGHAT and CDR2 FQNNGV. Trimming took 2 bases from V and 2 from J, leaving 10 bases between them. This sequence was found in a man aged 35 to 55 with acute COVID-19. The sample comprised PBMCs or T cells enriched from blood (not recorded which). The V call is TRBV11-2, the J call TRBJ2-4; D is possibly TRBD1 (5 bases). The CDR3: CASSLTQGPKNIQYF. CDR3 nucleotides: TGTGCCAGCAGCTTAACCCAGGGCCCCAAAAACATTCAGTACTTC.